This note documents a single TCR beta chain sequence. Seattle patients were enrolled while actively infected and followed longitudinally. The data were obtained in a study of blood T cell repertoires in COVID-19. Across the study: The origin of the acute and convalescent COVID-19 samples was the United States, Italy and Spain. Nucleic acid was either cDNA or gDNA, and it came from T cells, B-cell-depleted T cells, or PBMCs.

Original analysis: Amplification of reference gene primers was used by the study to estimate nucleated cell counts. Some clones are missing from TCRdb's copy, which holds only in-frame ones; the method was immunoSEQ multiplex PCR. That table supplies the V and J calls and clone size; D and trimming were determined from the DNA. This table holds 390,000 or so clones, more than 70% found once. Sequenced input: peripheral blood. This receptor was taken from a woman younger than 45 with COVID-19, enrolled during active disease.

CDR3 in amino acids: CASSQDPIEQYF. DNA of the CDR3: TGTGCCAGCAGCCAAGATCCAATCGAGCAGTACTTC. This rearrangement joins TRBV3-1 (or the pseudogene TRBV3-2) to TRBJ2-7, with D uncertain. The germline V and J ends were trimmed by 0 bases and 6 bases, with 6 bases remaining between them. Germline V gene lookup returns CDR1 LGHDT and CDR2 YNNKEL (reference sequence). The CDR3 sequence is 12 residues long.